A selection of T cell receptor beta chains follows, all from one sample in a study of T cells in Graves' hyperthyroidism and ophthalmopathy. TCRdb re-analysed the multiplex PCR reads in MiXCR, keeping a single row per CDR3 protein. The sample lists 400,000 to 450,000 distinct CDR3 sequences; approximately 15% were seen once. Sequencing was performed on blood. The receptors shown here come from a man between 18 and 29 years old with Graves' ophthalmopathy. Each CDR3 is given with its conserved first and last residue. Fields, in order: J gene, clone size, V gene, D gene, CDR3 protein, CDR3 DNA. D genes are given only for firm matches. Rows give clone size only sometimes, using once, few, many, or a class for an expanded clone.

J gene: TRBJ1-2
clone size: many
V gene: TRBV2
D gene: -
CDR3 protein: CASSQQGSNYGYTF
CDR3 DNA: TGTGCCAGCAGTCAACAGGGTTCTAACTATGGCTACACCTTC

J gene: TRBJ2-2
clone size: -
V gene: TRBV7-8
D gene: -
CDR3 protein: CASSLSPTGANTGELFF
CDR3 DNA: TGTGCCAGCAGCTTATCCCCGACAGGAGCAAACACCGGGGAGCTGTTTTTT

J gene: TRBJ2-7
clone size: many
V gene: TRBV11-2
D gene: -
CDR3 protein: CASSLDWGKQYF
CDR3 DNA: TGTGCCAGCAGCTTAGACTGGGGGAAGCAGTACTTC

J gene: TRBJ2-3
clone size: -
V gene: TRBV5-4
D gene: TRBD1
CDR3 protein: CASSPPGQWTNTQYF
CDR3 DNA: TGTGCCAGCAGCCCCCCGGGACAGTGGACAAATACGCAGTATTTT

J gene: TRBJ2-1
clone size: many
V gene: TRBV29-1
D gene: -
CDR3 protein: CSSDTYNEQFF
CDR3 DNA: TGCAGCTCAGACACCTACAATGAGCAGTTCTTC

J gene: TRBJ2-3
clone size: few
V gene: TRBV24-1
D gene: TRBD1
CDR3 protein: CATSDPYRGIDTQYF
CDR3 DNA: TGTGCCACCAGTGATCCTTACAGGGGAATAGATACGCAGTATTTT

J gene: TRBJ1-1
clone size: once
V gene: TRBV5-5
D gene: TRBD1
CDR3 protein: CASSGGTGGGMNTEAFF
CDR3 DNA: TGTGCCAGCAGCGGTGGGACAGGGGGAGGGATGAACACTGAAGCTTTCTTT

J gene: TRBJ2-7
clone size: -
V gene: TRBV12-3/TRBV12-4
D gene: -
CDR3 protein: CASSPILRLHNEQYF
CDR3 DNA: TGTGCCAGCAGTCCAATCTTGAGACTGCACAATGAGCAGTACTTC

J gene: TRBJ2-1
clone size: many
V gene: TRBV27
D gene: TRBD1
CDR3 protein: CASGLGQGAYNEQFF
CDR3 DNA: TGTGCCAGCGGCTTGGGACAGGGGGCTTACAATGAGCAGTTCTTC

J gene: TRBJ1-2
clone size: -
V gene: TRBV13
D gene: -
CDR3 protein: CASSLTLQGTNYGYTF
CDR3 DNA: TGTGCCAGCAGCCTCACGCTACAGGGAACTAACTATGGCTACACCTTC

J gene: TRBJ2-5
clone size: many
V gene: TRBV3-1
D gene: TRBD2
CDR3 protein: CASSRVLAGFQETQYF
CDR3 DNA: TGTGCCAGCAGCCGAGTACTAGCGGGTTTTCAGGAGACCCAGTACTTC

J gene: TRBJ1-4
clone size: few
V gene: TRBV7-9
D gene: -
CDR3 protein: CASSQDGTNEKLFF
CDR3 DNA: TGTGCCAGCAGCCAGGACGGAACTAATGAAAAACTGTTTTTT

J gene: TRBJ2-5
clone size: many
V gene: TRBV27
D gene: -
CDR3 protein: CASSRPPGGLVVETQYF
CDR3 DNA: TGTGCCAGCAGCCGACCTCCAGGGGGGTTGGTGGTCGAGACCCAGTACTTC

J gene: TRBJ2-7
clone size: many
V gene: TRBV5-1
D gene: TRBD2
CDR3 protein: CASSREVGGEQYF
CDR3 DNA: TGCGCCAGCAGCCGGGAGGTCGGGGGCGAGCAGTACTTC

J gene: TRBJ1-5
clone size: few
V gene: TRBV7-9
D gene: TRBD1
CDR3 protein: CASSLQGGMDQPQHF
CDR3 DNA: TGTGCCAGCAGCTTACAGGGGGGGATGGATCAGCCCCAGCATTTT

J gene: TRBJ2-3
clone size: many
V gene: TRBV2
D gene: -
CDR3 protein: CASMRTLWTDTQYF
CDR3 DNA: TGTGCCAGCATGAGGACACTGTGGACAGATACGCAGTATTTT

J gene: TRBJ2-7
clone size: many
V gene: TRBV6-1
D gene: -
CDR3 protein: CASKPQVPYEQYF
CDR3 DNA: TGTGCCAGCAAGCCACAGGTGCCCTACGAGCAGTACTTC

J gene: TRBJ2-2
clone size: -
V gene: TRBV10-1
D gene: TRBD1
CDR3 protein: CASSAWTGAATGELFF
CDR3 DNA: TGCGCCAGCAGTGCCTGGACAGGGGCGGCCACCGGGGAGCTGTTTTTT

J gene: TRBJ1-5
clone size: many
V gene: TRBV12-3/TRBV12-4
D gene: -
CDR3 protein: CASSTLDRRGQPQHF
CDR3 DNA: TGTGCCAGCAGTACCCTCGACAGACGAGGTCAGCCCCAGCATTTT

J gene: TRBJ2-3
clone size: many
V gene: TRBV12-3/TRBV12-4
D gene: TRBD2
CDR3 protein: CASSRGTSGIKSPDTQYF
CDR3 DNA: TGTGCCAGCAGTCGAGGGACTAGCGGTATCAAATCCCCAGATACGCAGTATTTT

J gene: TRBJ1-1
clone size: few
V gene: TRBV9
D gene: -
CDR3 protein: CASSVGQVGRTEAFF
CDR3 DNA: TGTGCCAGCAGCGTAGGCCAGGTAGGGAGGACTGAAGCTTTCTTT

J gene: TRBJ1-2
clone size: many
V gene: TRBV11-2
D gene: TRBD1
CDR3 protein: CASSEMDRNNYGYTF
CDR3 DNA: TGTGCCAGCAGCGAAATGGACAGGAATAACTATGGCTACACCTTC

J gene: TRBJ2-3
clone size: many
V gene: TRBV12-3/TRBV12-4
D gene: -
CDR3 protein: CASSSLLGKDTQYF
CDR3 DNA: TGTGCCAGCAGTTCGTTGTTGGGCAAAGATACGCAGTATTTT

J gene: TRBJ2-5
clone size: many
V gene: TRBV11-2
D gene: -
CDR3 protein: CASSLDRQRETQYF
CDR3 DNA: TGTGCCAGCAGCTTAGACAGACAGAGGGAGACCCAGTACTTC

J gene: TRBJ2-3
clone size: many
V gene: TRBV20-1
D gene: -
CDR3 protein: CSARGPEGPDTQYF
CDR3 DNA: TGCAGTGCTAGGGGCCCAGAGGGGCCAGATACGCAGTATTTT

J gene: TRBJ2-1
clone size: many
V gene: TRBV20-1
D gene: -
CDR3 protein: CSARERYEQFF
CDR3 DNA: TGCAGTGCTAGGGAACGATATGAGCAGTTCTTC

J gene: TRBJ2-3
clone size: many
V gene: TRBV6-1
D gene: -
CDR3 protein: CASSLTLGEDTQYF
CDR3 DNA: TGTGCCAGCAGTCTCACTTTGGGTGAAGATACGCAGTATTTT

J gene: TRBJ2-7
clone size: few
V gene: TRBV18
D gene: -
CDR3 protein: CASSNTGIHEQYF
CDR3 DNA: TGTGCCAGCTCAAATACGGGGATCCACGAGCAGTACTTC

J gene: TRBJ1-2
clone size: many
V gene: TRBV5-1
D gene: -
CDR3 protein: CASSPGTEGYGYTF
CDR3 DNA: TGCGCCAGCAGCCCCGGGACCGAAGGCTATGGCTACACCTTC